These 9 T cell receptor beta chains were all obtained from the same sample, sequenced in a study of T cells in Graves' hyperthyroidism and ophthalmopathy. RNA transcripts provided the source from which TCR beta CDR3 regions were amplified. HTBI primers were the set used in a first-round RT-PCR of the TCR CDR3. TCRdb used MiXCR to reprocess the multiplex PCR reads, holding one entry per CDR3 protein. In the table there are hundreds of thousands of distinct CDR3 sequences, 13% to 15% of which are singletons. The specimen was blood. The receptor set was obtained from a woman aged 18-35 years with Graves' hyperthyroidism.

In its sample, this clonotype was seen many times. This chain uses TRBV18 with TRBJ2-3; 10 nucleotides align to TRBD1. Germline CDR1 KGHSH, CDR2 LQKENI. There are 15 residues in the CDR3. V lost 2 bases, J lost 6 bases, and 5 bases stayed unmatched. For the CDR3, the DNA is TGTGCCAGCTCACCAAGACAGGGGGCGGTGGATACGCAGTATTTT. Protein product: CASSPRQGAVDTQYF.

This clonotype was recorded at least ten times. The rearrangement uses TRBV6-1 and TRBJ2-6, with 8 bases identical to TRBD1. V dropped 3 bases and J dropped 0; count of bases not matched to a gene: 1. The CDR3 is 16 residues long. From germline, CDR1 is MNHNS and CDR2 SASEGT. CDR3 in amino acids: CASSDRGLSGANVLTF. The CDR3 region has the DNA TGTGCCAGCAGTGACAGGGGGCTCTCTGGGGCCAACGTCCTGACTTTC.

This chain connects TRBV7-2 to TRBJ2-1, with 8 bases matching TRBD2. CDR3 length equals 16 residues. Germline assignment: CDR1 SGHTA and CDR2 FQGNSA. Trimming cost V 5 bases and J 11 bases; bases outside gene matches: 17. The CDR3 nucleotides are TGTGCCAGCAGCGGGCCCGGGACTAGTTTAAGTGCGAAGCAGTTCTTC. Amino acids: CASSGPGTSLSAKQFF. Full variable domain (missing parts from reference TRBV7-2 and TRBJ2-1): GAGVSQSPSNKVTEKGKDVELRCDPISGHTALYWYRQSLGQGLEFLIYFQGNSAPDKSGLPSDRFSAERTGGSVSTLTIQRTQQEDSAVYLCASSGPGTSLSAKQFFGPGTRLTVL.

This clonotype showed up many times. The CDR3 here is CAWSPLSTNQPQHF. Written as DNA, the CDR3 is TGTGCCTGGAGTCCACTTTCCACCAATCAGCCCCAGCATTTT. The chain uses TRBV30 and TRBJ1-5; D not resolved. The CDR3 contains 14 residues. Germline-derived CDR1 and CDR2 are GTSNPN and SVGIG (reference sequence). V dropped 2 bases and J dropped 3 bases, with 11 bases sitting between them.

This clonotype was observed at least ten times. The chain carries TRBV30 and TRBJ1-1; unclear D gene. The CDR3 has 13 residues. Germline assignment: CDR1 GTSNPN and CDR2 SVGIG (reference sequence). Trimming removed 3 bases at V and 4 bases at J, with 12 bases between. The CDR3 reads CAWRGTMSTEAFF. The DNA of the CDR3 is TGTGCCTGGAGAGGAACAATGAGCACTGAAGCTTTCTTT. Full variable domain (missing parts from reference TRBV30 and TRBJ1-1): SQTIHQWPATLVQPVGSPLSLECTVEGTSNPNLYWYRQAAGRGLQLLFYSVGIGQISSEVPQNLSASRPQDRQFILSSKKLLLSDSGFYLCAWRGTMSTEAFFGQGTRLTVV.

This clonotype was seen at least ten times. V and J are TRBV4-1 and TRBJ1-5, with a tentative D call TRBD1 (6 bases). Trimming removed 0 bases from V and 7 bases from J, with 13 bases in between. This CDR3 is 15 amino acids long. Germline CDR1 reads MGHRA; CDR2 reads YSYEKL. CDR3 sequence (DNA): TGCGCCAGCAGCCAAGATGGGGCAGGGGTACAGCCCCAGCATTTT. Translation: CASSQDGAGVQPQHF.

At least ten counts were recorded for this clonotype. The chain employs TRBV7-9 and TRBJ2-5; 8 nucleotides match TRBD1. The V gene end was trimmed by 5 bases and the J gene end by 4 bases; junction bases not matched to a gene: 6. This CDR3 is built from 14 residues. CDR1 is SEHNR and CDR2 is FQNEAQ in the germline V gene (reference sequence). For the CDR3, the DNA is TGTGCCAGCAGCCGACAGGGGTCAGGAGAGACCCAGTACTTC. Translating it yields CASSRQGSGETQYF.

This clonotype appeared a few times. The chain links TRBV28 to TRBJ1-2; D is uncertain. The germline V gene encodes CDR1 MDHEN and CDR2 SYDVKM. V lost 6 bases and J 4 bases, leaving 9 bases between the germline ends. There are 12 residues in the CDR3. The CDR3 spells CASSPVGYGYTF. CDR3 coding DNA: TGTGCCAGCAGCCCAGTGGGCTATGGCTACACCTTC.

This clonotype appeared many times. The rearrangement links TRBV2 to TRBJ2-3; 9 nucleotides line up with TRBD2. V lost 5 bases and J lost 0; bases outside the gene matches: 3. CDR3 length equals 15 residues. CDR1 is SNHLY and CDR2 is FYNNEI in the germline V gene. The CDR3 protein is CASSRGLASTDTQYF. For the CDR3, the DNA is TGTGCCAGCAGTCGCGGACTAGCGAGCACAGATACGCAGTATTTT.